Listed below are T cell receptor beta chains from one sample, sequenced in a study of T and B cells in COVID-19 patients. In TCRdb, the multiplex PCR reads were re-called with MiXCR into one record per CDR3 protein. The repertoire has about 18,000 distinct CDR3 sequences, 35% to 45% of them found once; the top ten carry approximately 15%. The sample comprised blood. The receptors originated from a human donor with active COVID-19. The CDR3 runs from the conserved cysteine through the conserved F or W. Each record gives: V gene, clone size, D gene, J gene, CDR3 DNA, CDR3 protein. A D gene is named only where the DNA matches it firmly. Size is stated for part of the rows, as once, few or many counts, or as a class when the clone is expanded.

>TRBV7-6|few|-|TRBJ2-2
TGTGCCAGCAGCTTAAGAATGGGGTCCGGGGAGCTGTTTTTT
CASSLRMGSGELFF
>TRBV13|-|-|TRBJ1-3
TGTGCCAGCAGCTTCTCAGAGACTGGAAACACCATATATTTT
CASSFSETGNTIYF
>TRBV19|medium-sized|-|TRBJ1-4
TGTGCCAGTAGTGGGGCTGGCTTCCCGGATGAAAAACTGTTTTTT
CASSGAGFPDEKLFF
>TRBV20-1|-|TRBD1|TRBJ1-2
TGCAGTGCCTCGACAGGGGCTAACTATGGCTACACCTTC
CSASTGANYGYTF
>TRBV27|few|-|TRBJ1-2
TGTGCCAGCAGGCAAGCCGTACGCTATGGCTACACCTTC
CASRQAVRYGYTF
>TRBV18|-|-|TRBJ1-4
TGTGCCAGCTCAACGACTAGTGAAAAACTGTTTTTT
CASSTTSEKLFF
>TRBV12-3/TRBV12-4|-|-|TRBJ1-5
TGTGCCAGCAGTTTCCGAGGGGCCCGGAGACACAATCAGCCCCAGCATTTT
CASSFRGARRHNQPQHF
>TRBV6-4|-|TRBD2|TRBJ2-2
TGTGCCAGCAGGGAGGAGACTAGCGGGGGAGGTATTGGCGGGGAGCTGTTTTTT
CASREETSGGGIGGELFF
>TRBV27|few|-|TRBJ1-2
TGTGCCAGCAGATCGGGGTGGATTAACTATGGCTACACCTTC
CASRSGWINYGYTF
>TRBV10-1|once|-|TRBJ1-2
TGCGCCAGCACTACGGGACTCCGACCTGGCTATGGCTACACCTTC
CASTTGLRPGYGYTF
>TRBV19|many|TRBD2|TRBJ2-1
TGTGCCAGTAGTATCCAACTAGCGGACCCCTACAATGAGCAGTTCTTC
CASSIQLADPYNEQFF
>TRBV18|-|-|TRBJ1-1
TGTGCCAGCTCACCACCGACCGGGGGTAAGAACACTGAAGCTTTCTTT
CASSPPTGGKNTEAFF
>TRBV6-1|few|TRBD2|TRBJ2-1
TGTGCCAGCAGTGAACTAGAACTAGCGCACCATGAGCAGTTCTTC
CASSELELAHHEQFF
>TRBV12-3/TRBV12-4|-|-|TRBJ2-1
TGTGCCAGCAGTTGGGGACTCGCGGTTGAGCAGTTCTTC
CASSWGLAVEQFF
>TRBV6-1|few|-|TRBJ2-5
TGTGCCAGCATCCGGTGGCCAGGGAGCAGTCAAGAGACCCAGTACTTC
CASIRWPGSSQETQYF
>TRBV10-3|-|TRBD2|TRBJ2-1
TGTGCCATCAGCGTAGCGGGGGGGGCTAATGAGCAGTTCTTC
CAISVAGGANEQFF
>TRBV6-5|-|TRBD1|TRBJ1-5
TGTGCCAGCAGTTACCCACCGGGACAGGGGGCTTGGCAGCCCCAGCATTTT
CASSYPPGQGAWQPQHF
>TRBV7-2|-|-|TRBJ1-2
TGTGCCAGCAGCTACACCCAGTCTAACTATGGCTACACCTTC
CASSYTQSNYGYTF
>TRBV19|many|-|TRBJ2-7
TGTGCCAGTAGTCGAAGGACGGATTCCTACGAGCAGTACTTC
CASSRRTDSYEQYF
>TRBV13|-|TRBD1|TRBJ1-1
TGTGCCAGCAGTTACTCGGTGGACAGGGGTACGGGGAGGGCTTTCTTT
CASSYSVDRGTGRAFF
>TRBV19|many|-|TRBJ1-1
TGTGCCAGTACCTTGGGACAGAACACTGAAGCTTTCTTT
CASTLGQNTEAFF
>TRBV7-9|few|TRBD2|TRBJ2-5
TGTGCCAGCAGCTTTGCCCGGACTAGCGGGGGGTTGCAAGAGACCCAGTACTTC
CASSFARTSGGLQETQYF
>TRBV19|medium-sized|-|TRBJ2-2
TGTGCCAGTTCGTATGCCTTTGGTAGCACCGGGGAGCTGTTTTTT
CASSYAFGSTGELFF
>TRBV7-2|-|-|TRBJ2-2
TGTGCCAGCAGCTTAGAATCCGGGGTCCTCACCGGGGAGCTGTTTTTT
CASSLESGVLTGELFF
>TRBV29-1|medium-sized|-|TRBJ2-2
TGCAGCGTTGAAGGGTACGCCGGGAGCACCGGGGAGCTGTTTTTT
CSVEGYAGSTGELFF
>TRBV19|few|TRBD1|TRBJ1-2
TGTGCCAGTAGTATAGACGGGACAGGGGTTTTTGGCTACACCTTC
CASSIDGTGVFGYTF
>TRBV5-5|-|-|TRBJ1-4
TGTGCCAGCAGCTCGACTGCAGGTAGTGAAAAACTGTTTTTT
CASSSTAGSEKLFF
>TRBV18|few|TRBD1|TRBJ1-6
TGTGCCAGCTCATCGACGACAGGGGGCTATTCACCCCTCCACTTT
CASSSTTGGYSPLHF
>TRBV18|medium-sized|-|TRBJ2-2
TGTGCCAGCTCACTTACAGATTACACCGGGGAGCTGTTTTTT
CASSLTDYTGELFF
>TRBV6-1|-|TRBD1|TRBJ1-5
TGTGCCAGCAGGGGAGGGGGCGGGTATAGCAATCAGCCCCAGCATTTT
CASRGGGGYSNQPQHF
>TRBV7-2|-|TRBD1|TRBJ2-7
TGTGCCAGCAGCGCCAGACAGGGGCGGTACGAGCAGTACTTC
CASSARQGRYEQYF
>TRBV18|medium-sized|-|TRBJ2-2
TGTGCCAGCTCACCCCCCGTGAACACCGGGGAGCTGTTTTTT
CASSPPVNTGELFF
>TRBV6-1|once|TRBD1|TRBJ2-7
TGTTCCAGCAGTGAAGCGCTGAAGGGGGCCAACTACGAGCAGTACTTC
CSSSEALKGANYEQYF
>TRBV6-1|few|-|TRBJ1-6
TGTGCCAGCAGTGAAATAAGGAGCGCGGGGTCACCCCTCCACTTT
CASSEIRSAGSPLHF
>TRBV19|medium-sized|-|TRBJ2-2
TGTGCCAGTAGTATACCGATGAACACCGGGGAGCTGTTTTTT
CASSIPMNTGELFF
>TRBV20-1|-|TRBD2|TRBJ2-1
TGCAGTGCGCTTACTAGCGGGGGGGCCAATGAGCAGTTCTTC
CSALTSGGANEQFF
>TRBV20-1|-|-|TRBJ2-1
TGCAGTGCTAGTTTGACCTGGGACCAAAGGAATGAGCAGTTCTTC
CSASLTWDQRNEQFF
>TRBV27|-|TRBD2|TRBJ2-7
TGTGCCAGCAGCTTCGCTAGCGGGGTGGTTGAGCAGTACTTC
CASSFASGVVEQYF
>TRBV20-1|-|-|TRBJ2-1
TGCAGTGCTAGAGTGGCTATCGGGATATTTCATGAGCAGTTCTTC
CSARVAIGIFHEQFF
>TRBV6-1|-|-|TRBJ2-2
TGTGCCAGTCGCCCAGTAGTATCCGGGGAGCTGTTTTTT
CASRPVVSGELFF
>TRBV12-3/TRBV12-4|-|TRBD1|TRBJ1-6
TGTGCCAGCACCCGGACAGGCCTTAATTCACCCCTCCACTTT
CASTRTGLNSPLHF
>TRBV5-4|-|-|TRBJ1-2
TGTGCCAGCAGCTTGTACGATTATGGCTACACCTTC
CASSLYDYGYTF
>TRBV12-3/TRBV12-4|few|-|TRBJ1-1
TGTGCCAGCAGTTTATCGCGCGGCACTGAAGCTTTCTTT
CASSLSRGTEAFF
>TRBV11-1|medium-sized|-|TRBJ2-2
TGTGCCAGCACCTTGGCACGACAAGGCGGGGAGCTGTTTTTT
CASTLARQGGELFF
>TRBV5-1|-|TRBD1|TRBJ1-2
TGCGCCAGCAGCTCTACCGGGACAGGCTCTTCTTCCTCCTTC
CASSSTGTGSSSSF
>TRBV5-5|-|-|TRBJ1-6
TGTGCCAGCAGCTTGAAGGGGGGCAGGGGACATAAGAATAATTCACCCCTCCACTTT
CASSLKGGRGHKNNSPLHF
>TRBV19|medium-sized|-|TRBJ2-5
TGTGCCAGTAGCCCCACGGGGGCGGCGTGGGAGACCCAGTACTTC
CASSPTGAAWETQYF
>TRBV13|-|TRBD2|TRBJ2-3
TGTGCCAGCAGCTCCTGGGAGCTGAGCGGGGGCCCCACAGATACGCAGTATTTT
CASSSWELSGGPTDTQYF
>TRBV5-4|few|TRBD2|TRBJ2-5
TGTGCCAGCAGCTTGGGCGGGGGTGAAGAGACCCAGTACTTC
CASSLGGGEETQYF